The 16 T cell receptor beta chains below were found in one sample sequenced in a study of yellow fever vaccine responses in identical twins (dated by TCRdb to about 2018). The method behind the library was RT-PCR. Instrument used: Illumina HiSeq 2500. TCRdb passed the public sequencing reads through fastp at Q25 and MiXCR, retaining productive beta sequences. Rows merge per CDR3 protein into single entries with the most common DNA and genes. For this sample the table gives 25,000 or so distinct CDR3 sequences, of which roughly 80% were detected only once. Around 4.8% of the sample is taken by the ten largest. This material consisted of T cells from blood (PBMCs), unsorted or a sorted subset (not recorded which), taken before or after yellow fever vaccination (not recorded which). The origin of the receptors is a woman in her late teens or twenties who received the yellow fever vaccine. Donor details come from another sample of the same person, matched by shared clones.

V gene TRBV7-6 combines with J gene TRBJ2-7, with D perhaps TRBD2 (5 bases). In germline, CDR1 is SGHVS, CDR2 FNYEAQ. This CDR3 contains 13 residues. V gave up 7 bases and J gave up 4 bases, with 14 bases separating them. The CDR3 coding sequence is TGTGCCAGCAACCCCGGACCGGGGTACGAGCAGTACTTC. It specifies CASNPGPGYEQYF.

This clonotype has more than one count but fewer than ten. This chain joins TRBV5-1 and TRBJ2-2; 7 nucleotides agree with TRBD1. CDR3 length: 15 residues. V gave up 4 bases and J gave up 5 bases; unmatched junction bases: 8. In germline, CDR1 is SGHRS, CDR2 YFSETQ. Here the CDR3 reads CASSKAGTETGELFF. Written as DNA, the CDR3 is TGCGCCAGCAGCAAAGCCGGGACAGAGACCGGGGAGCTGTTTTTT.

The chain uses TRBV10-3 and TRBJ2-1; a weak D match, TRBD2 (5 bases). Between the trimmed V and J ends, which lost 3 bases and 0 bases, there was a span of 9 bases. Per germline, CDR1 ENHRY and CDR2 SYGVKD. The CDR3 is 15 amino acids. The DNA for the CDR3 is TGTGCCATCAGTGACGGGGAGCACTCCTACAATGAGCAGTTCTTC. It encodes CAISDGEHSYNEQFF.

In its sample, this clonotype ranks as large. This chain connects TRBV29-1 to TRBJ1-2, with D unresolved. The V end was cut by 7 bases, the J end by 0 bases, with 12 bases between. The germline V gene has CDR1 SQVTM and CDR2 ANQGSEA. The CDR3 runs 13 residues. The CDR3: CSAKEFSNYGYTF. The DNA of the CDR3 is TGCAGCGCCAAGGAGTTCTCTAACTATGGCTACACCTTC.

The CDR3 region is CASSNEVEQFF. In DNA form, the CDR3 reads TGTGCCAGTAGTAATGAGGTTGAGCAGTTCTTC. This rearrangement joins TRBV19 to TRBJ2-1, with no clear D. V lost 4 bases and J lost 9, with 7 bases in between. Germline lookup yields CDR1 LNHDA and CDR2 SQIVND (reference sequence). The CDR3 consists of 11 residues.

J is TRBJ1-4 and V is TRBV7-6, with TRBD1 matching over 9 bases. The CDR3 sequence is 13 residues long. The ends lost 5 bases at V and 9 bases at J; junction bases unmatched: 4. Germline V gene sequence: CDR1 SGHVS, CDR2 FNYEAQ. CDR3 nucleotides: TGTGCCAGCAGCCCGGGGACAGGGCAAAAACTGTTTTTT. It specifies CASSPGTGQKLFF.

This chain joins TRBV3-1 and TRBJ2-7; D perhaps matches TRBD2 (5 bases). Per the germline V gene, CDR1 is LGHDT and CDR2 is YNNKEL (reference sequence). V was clipped by 4 bases and J by 7 bases, with 14 bases between them. This CDR3 region has 13 residues. The CDR3 DNA follows: TGTGCCAGCAGCCGAACGGTCGGGGTAGAGCAGTACTTC. Translating gives CASSRTVGVEQYF.

V is TRBV20-1 and J is TRBJ1-4, with a weak D call TRBD1 (5 bases). V lost 1 base and J lost 12, with 15 bases in between. The germline gives CDR1 DFQATT, CDR2 SNEGSKA (reference sequence). The CDR3 extends over 13 amino acids. The CDR3 coding sequence is TGCAGTGCTAGAGTCTTGGGCAGGGAGGAACTGTTTTTT. The encoded protein is CSARVLGREELFF.

In this sample, this clonotype is medium-sized. The chain couples TRBV2 to TRBJ2-3; tentatively, D is TRBD2 (6 bases). The V end lost 7 bases, the J end lost 2 bases, and 13 bases lay between the germline ends. CDR1 is SNHLY and CDR2 is FYNNEI in the germline V gene. This CDR3 has 14 residues. The DNA of the CDR3 is TGTGCCAGCACCGACGGACTAATCACAGATACGCAGTATTTT. Translation: CASTDGLITDTQYF.

This clonotype was seen once. The chain couples TRBV10-3 to TRBJ2-7; D gene ambiguous. Germline V gene data show CDR1 as ENHRY and CDR2 as SYGVKD. Trimming shortened V by 6 bases and J by 6 bases, and 15 bases separated the two germline ends. This CDR3 region has 13 residues. The CDR3 is CAISADSMLEQYV. CDR3 bases: TGTGCCATCAGCGCAGACTCTATGCTCGAGCAGTACGTC.

The chain employs TRBV20-1 and TRBJ2-1; 11 bases fit TRBD2. The CDR3 has 16 amino acids. The trim removed 6 bases at V and 6 bases at J, leaving 13 bases unmatched. The germline V gene encodes CDR1 DFQATT and CDR2 SNEGSKA (reference sequence). The DNA for the CDR3 is TGCAGTGCCCGGACACTAGCGGGGGATGGGGTCAATGAGCAGTTCTTC. Translating it yields CSARTLAGDGVNEQFF.

V usage is TRBV7-3 and J usage is TRBJ2-2, with 7 positions matching TRBD2. V gave up 2 bases and J gave up 7 bases; unmatched junction bases: 7. CDR1 SGHTA and CDR2 FQGTGA come from the germline V gene. This CDR3 comprises 15 residues. As DNA, the CDR3 is TGTGCCAGCAGCTTATCGGGCGGGAGTTTCGGGGAGCTGTTTTTT. Translating it yields CASSLSGGSFGELFF. The complete variable domain, with remaining parts taken from reference TRBV7-3 and TRBJ2-2, reads GAGVSQTPSNKVTEKGKYVELRCDPISGHTALYWYRQSLGQGPEFLIYFQGTGAADDSGLPNDRFFAVRPEGSVSTLKIQRTERGDSAVYLCASSLSGGSFGELFFGEGSRLTVL.

This chain links TRBV5-1 with TRBJ1-4, with 8 bases that match TRBD1. Germline loops: CDR1 SGHRS, CDR2 YFSETQ. This CDR3 has 15 residues. The junction had 2 bases not matched to a gene; V was cut back by 3 bases and J by 1 base. The CDR3 protein is CASSSGTGTNEKLFF. The DNA for the CDR3 is TGCGCCAGCAGCTCCGGGACAGGAACTAATGAAAAACTGTTTTTT.

CDR3 DNA sequence: TGCAGCGTTGATAGGGGCACAGATACGCAGTATTTT. This gives the protein CSVDRGTDTQYF. The rearrangement joins TRBV29-1 to TRBJ2-3, with D unresolved. Per germline, CDR1 SQVTM and CDR2 ANQGSEA. The CDR3 length is 12 residues. Trimming stripped 3 bases from V and 1 base from J, with 5 bases between.

This clonotype has a single count. This chain joins TRBV18 and TRBJ2-2, with 7 positions matching TRBD1. V gave up 3 bases and J gave up 4 bases; unmatched junction bases: 5. CDR3 length: 15 amino acids. The germline CDR1 and CDR2 sequences are KGHSH and LQKENI. In nucleotides, the CDR3 is TGTGCCAGCTCACCGCGACAGGGTACCACCGGGGAGCTGTTTTTT. This codes for CASSPRQGTTGELFF.

The chain carries TRBV18 and TRBJ2-1; perhaps TRBD1 as D (5 bases). V was cut by 8 bases and J by 5 bases, with 19 bases left in between. In germline, CDR1 is KGHSH, CDR2 LQKENI. This CDR3 spans 15 amino acids. CDR3 bases: TGTGCCAGCACCCTACTTGACAGATCTAACAATGAGCAGTTCTTC. It specifies CASTLLDRSNNEQFF.